This TCR beta chain was identified in a study of shared clonotypes between healthy human individuals. Study-wide results and caveats: Among four donors, approximately 5% of naive CD4 clonotypes were found in common. Lower generation probabilities were found for non-shared clonotypes than for those shared by all four donors.

The naive CD8 fraction comprised CD45RO-negative cells positively selected for CCR7 and excluded terminally differentiated effector memory CD45RA+ cells. The CDR3 is 12 residues long. With 11 bases removed from V and 0 bases from J, the gap between germline ends came to 11 bases. Germline V lookup: CDR1 MDHEN, CDR2 SYDVKM. At deep level, the assay was performed. The authors distributed each subset's genomic DNA evenly over several immunoSEQ plates. Using immunoSEQ multiplex PCR, the repertoire was profiled, and TCRdb retains in-frame clones only, with some absent. This table holds millions of clones, just over 90% found once. With regard to this clone: Its target is unknown.

Material for sequencing was naive CD8+ T cells from PBMCs. V gene TRBV28 combines with J gene TRBJ2-7; possibly TRBD2 for D (6 bases). The origin of this receptor is a man aged 18 to 35 in good health. Some clones in this sample may be carry-over from other donors' samples. CDR3 coding DNA: TGTGCCGGAGGAGGGAACTCCTACGAGCAGTACTTC. This gives the protein CAGGGNSYEQYF.